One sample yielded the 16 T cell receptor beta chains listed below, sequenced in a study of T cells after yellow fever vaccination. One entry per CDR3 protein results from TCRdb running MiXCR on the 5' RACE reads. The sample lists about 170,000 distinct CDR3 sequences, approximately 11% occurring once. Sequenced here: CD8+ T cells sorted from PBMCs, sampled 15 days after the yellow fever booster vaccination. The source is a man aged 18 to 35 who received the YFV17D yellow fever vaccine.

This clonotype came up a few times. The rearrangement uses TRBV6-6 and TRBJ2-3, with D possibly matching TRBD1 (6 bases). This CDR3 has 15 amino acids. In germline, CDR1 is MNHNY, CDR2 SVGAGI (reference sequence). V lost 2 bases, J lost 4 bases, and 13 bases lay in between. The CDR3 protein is CASSYNREVADTQYF. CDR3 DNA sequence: TGTGCCAGCAGTTACAACAGGGAAGTGGCAGATACGCAGTATTTT.

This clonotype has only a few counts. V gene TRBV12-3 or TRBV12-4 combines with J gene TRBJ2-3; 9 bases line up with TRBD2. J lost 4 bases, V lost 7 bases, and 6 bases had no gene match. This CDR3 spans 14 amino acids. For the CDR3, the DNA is TGTGCCAGCACTCGCGGGGGGGTCGCAGATACGCAGTATTTT. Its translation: CASTRGGVADTQYF.

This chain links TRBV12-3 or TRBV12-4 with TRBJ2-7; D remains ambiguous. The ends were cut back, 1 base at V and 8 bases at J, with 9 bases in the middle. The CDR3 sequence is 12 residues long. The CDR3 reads CASSLGGNKQYF. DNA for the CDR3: TGTGCCAGCAGTTTAGGGGGTAACAAGCAGTACTTC.

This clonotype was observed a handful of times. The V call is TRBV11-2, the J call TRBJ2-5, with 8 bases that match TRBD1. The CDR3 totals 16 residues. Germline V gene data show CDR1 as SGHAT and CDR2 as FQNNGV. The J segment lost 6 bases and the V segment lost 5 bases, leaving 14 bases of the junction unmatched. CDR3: CASSPPWGQARQTQYF. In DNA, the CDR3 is TGTGCCAGCAGCCCGCCATGGGGACAGGCTCGGCAGACCCAGTACTTC.

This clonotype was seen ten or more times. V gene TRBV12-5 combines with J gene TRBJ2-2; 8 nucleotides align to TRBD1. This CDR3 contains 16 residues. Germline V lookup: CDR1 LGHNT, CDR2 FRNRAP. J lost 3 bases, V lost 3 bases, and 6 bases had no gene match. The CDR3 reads CASGFLLDRDTGELFF. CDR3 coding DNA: TGTGCTAGTGGTTTCCTATTGGACAGGGACACCGGGGAGCTGTTTTTT.

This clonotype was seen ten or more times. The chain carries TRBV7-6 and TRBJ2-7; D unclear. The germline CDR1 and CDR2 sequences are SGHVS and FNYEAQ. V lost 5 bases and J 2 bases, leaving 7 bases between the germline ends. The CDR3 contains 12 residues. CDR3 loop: CASSDGTYEQYF. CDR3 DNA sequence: TGTGCCAGCAGCGATGGGACCTACGAGCAGTACTTC.

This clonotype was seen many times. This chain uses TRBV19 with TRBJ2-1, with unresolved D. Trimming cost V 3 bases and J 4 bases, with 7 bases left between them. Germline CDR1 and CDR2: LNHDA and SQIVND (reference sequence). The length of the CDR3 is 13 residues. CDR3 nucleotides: TGTGCCAGTAGTATCGGATTTTACAATGAGCAGTTCTTC. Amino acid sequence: CASSIGFYNEQFF.

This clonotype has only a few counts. The CDR3 is CASSDSPGYLQPQHF. CDR3 sequence (DNA): TGTGCCAGCAGCGATTCTCCAGGGTACTTGCAGCCCCAGCATTTT. The chain recombines TRBV21-1 with TRBJ1-5; the DNA was not used to check the table's D call, TRBD1. TRBV21-1 is a pseudogene locus. This CDR3 has 15 amino acids.

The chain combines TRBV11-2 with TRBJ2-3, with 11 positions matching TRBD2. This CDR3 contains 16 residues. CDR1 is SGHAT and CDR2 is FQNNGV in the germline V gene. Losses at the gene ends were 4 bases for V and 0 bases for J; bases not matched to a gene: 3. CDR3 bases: TGTGCCAGCAGCTCCCGACTAGCGGGGAGCACAGATACGCAGTATTTT. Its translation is CASSSRLAGSTDTQYF.

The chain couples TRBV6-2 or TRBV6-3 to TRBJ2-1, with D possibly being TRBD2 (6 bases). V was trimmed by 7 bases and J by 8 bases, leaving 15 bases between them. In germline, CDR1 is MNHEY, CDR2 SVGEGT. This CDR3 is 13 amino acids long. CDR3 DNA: TGTGCCAGCATCAAAGGCGGGGTGGATGAGCAGTTCTTC. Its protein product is CASIKGGVDEQFF.

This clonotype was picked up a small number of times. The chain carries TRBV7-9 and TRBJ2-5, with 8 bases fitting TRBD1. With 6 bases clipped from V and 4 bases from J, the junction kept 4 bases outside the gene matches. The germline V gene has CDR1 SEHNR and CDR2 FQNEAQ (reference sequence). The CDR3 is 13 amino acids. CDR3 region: CASRGQDPETQYF. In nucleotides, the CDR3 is TGTGCCAGCAGGGGACAGGACCCAGAGACCCAGTACTTC.

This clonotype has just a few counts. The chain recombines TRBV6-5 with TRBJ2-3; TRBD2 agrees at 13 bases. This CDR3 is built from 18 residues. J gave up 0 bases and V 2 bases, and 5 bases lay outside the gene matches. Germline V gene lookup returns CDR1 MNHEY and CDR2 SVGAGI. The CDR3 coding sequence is TGTGCCAGCAGTTACAGACTAGCGGGGGGCTCTAGCACAGATACGCAGTATTTT. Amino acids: CASSYRLAGGSSTDTQYF.

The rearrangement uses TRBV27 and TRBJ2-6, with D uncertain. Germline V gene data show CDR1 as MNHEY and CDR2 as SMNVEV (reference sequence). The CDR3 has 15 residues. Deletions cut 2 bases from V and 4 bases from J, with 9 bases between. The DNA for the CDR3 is TGTGCCAGCAGTTTAGTAAGAATCGGGGCCAACGTCCTGACTTTC. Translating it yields CASSLVRIGANVLTF.

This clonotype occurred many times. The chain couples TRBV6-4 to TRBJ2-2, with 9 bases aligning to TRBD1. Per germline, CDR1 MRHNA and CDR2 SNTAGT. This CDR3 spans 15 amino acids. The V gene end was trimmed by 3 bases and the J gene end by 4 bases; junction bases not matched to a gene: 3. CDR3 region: CASSEETGGTGELFF. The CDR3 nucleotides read TGTGCCAGCAGTGAGGAGACAGGGGGCACCGGGGAGCTGTTTTTT.

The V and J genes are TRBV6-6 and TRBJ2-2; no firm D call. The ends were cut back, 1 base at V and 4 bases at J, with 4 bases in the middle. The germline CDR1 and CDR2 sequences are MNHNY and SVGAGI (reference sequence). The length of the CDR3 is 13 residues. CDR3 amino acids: CASSYLSTGELFF. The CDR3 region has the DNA TGTGCCAGCAGTTACTTGAGCACCGGGGAGCTGTTTTTT.

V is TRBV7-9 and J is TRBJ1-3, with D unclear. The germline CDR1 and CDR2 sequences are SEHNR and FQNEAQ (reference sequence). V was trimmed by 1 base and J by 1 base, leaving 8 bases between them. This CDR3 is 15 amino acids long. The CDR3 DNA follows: TGTGCCAGCAGCTTAGACGGTTCATCTGGAAACACCATATATTTT. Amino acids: CASSLDGSSGNTIYF.